This T cell receptor (beta chain) came from a study of T cells in Graves' hyperthyroidism and ophthalmopathy. Amplified regions were TCR beta CDR3 sequences from RNA transcripts. A set of HTBI primers served as the primers for a first-round RT-PCR of the TCR CDR3. TCRdb redid the calling of the multiplex PCR reads with MiXCR, one entry per CDR3 protein. This table has approximately 600,000 distinct CDR3 sequences, 14% to 15% appearing once. The CDR3 loop spans 15 amino acids. Losses at the gene ends were 2 bases for V and 3 bases for J; bases not matched to a gene: 6. Germline V CDR1 and CDR2: MDHEN, SYDVKM. This clonotype has at least ten counts.

Sequencing input: blood. The chain couples TRBV28 to TRBJ2-7; 8 positions agree with TRBD2. This clonotype originated in a middle-aged woman with Graves' ophthalmopathy. In DNA form, the CDR3 reads TGTGCCAGCAGTTTAGGGACTAGGAAAAACTACGAGCAGTACTTC. Translation: CASSLGTRKNYEQYF.